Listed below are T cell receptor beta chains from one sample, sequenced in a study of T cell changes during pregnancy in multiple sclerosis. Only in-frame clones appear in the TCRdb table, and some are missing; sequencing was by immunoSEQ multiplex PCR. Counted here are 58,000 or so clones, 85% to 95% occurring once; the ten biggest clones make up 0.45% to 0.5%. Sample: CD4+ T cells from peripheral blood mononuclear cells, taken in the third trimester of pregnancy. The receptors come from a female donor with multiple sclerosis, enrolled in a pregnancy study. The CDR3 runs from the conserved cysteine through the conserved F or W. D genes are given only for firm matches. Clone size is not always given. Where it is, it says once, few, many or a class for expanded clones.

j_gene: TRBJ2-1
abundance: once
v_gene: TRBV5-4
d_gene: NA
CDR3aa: CASSRRGGGYNEQFF
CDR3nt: TGTGCCAGCAGCCGTAGAGGGGGGGGATACAATGAGCAGTTCTTC

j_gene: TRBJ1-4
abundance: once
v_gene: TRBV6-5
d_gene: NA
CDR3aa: CASRKQGWANEKLFF
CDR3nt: TGTGCCAGCAGGAAACAGGGCTGGGCTAATGAAAAACTGTTTTTT

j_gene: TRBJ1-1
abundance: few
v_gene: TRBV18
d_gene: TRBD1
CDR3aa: CASSQRQGRLDTEAFF
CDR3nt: TGTGCCAGCTCACAACGACAGGGGCGACTGGACACTGAAGCTTTCTTT

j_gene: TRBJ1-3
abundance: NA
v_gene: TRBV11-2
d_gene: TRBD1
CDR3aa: CASSLDPWQGVNTIYF
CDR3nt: TGTGCCAGCAGCTTAGACCCGTGGCAGGGGGTAAACACCATATATTTT

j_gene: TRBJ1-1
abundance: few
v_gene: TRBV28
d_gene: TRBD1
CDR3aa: CASSFFQGQGAFF
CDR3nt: TGTGCCAGCAGTTTCTTTCAGGGACAGGGAGCTTTCTTT

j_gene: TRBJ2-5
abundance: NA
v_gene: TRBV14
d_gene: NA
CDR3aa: CASSRGPDLVGPQYF
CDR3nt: TGTGCCAGCAGCCGGGGGCCGGACCTCGTGGGTCCCCAGTACTTC

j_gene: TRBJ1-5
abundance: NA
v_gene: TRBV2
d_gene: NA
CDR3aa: CASSGRNSNQPQHF
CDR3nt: TGTGCCAGCAGTGGGCGGAATAGCAATCAGCCCCAGCATTTT

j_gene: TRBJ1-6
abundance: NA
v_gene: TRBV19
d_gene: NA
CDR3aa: CASSRQESPLHF
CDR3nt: TGTGCCAGTAGTCGACAGGAGTCTCCCCTCCACTTT

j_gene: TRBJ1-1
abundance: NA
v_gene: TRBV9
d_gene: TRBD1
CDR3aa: CASSVGTGLGTEAFF
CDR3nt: TGTGCCAGCAGCGTAGGGACAGGTCTAGGGACTGAAGCTTTCTTT

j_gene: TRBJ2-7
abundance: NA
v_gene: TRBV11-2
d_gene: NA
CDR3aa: CASSTESHRSNEQYF
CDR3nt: TGTGCCAGCAGCACTGAGAGCCACCGGAGTAACGAGCAGTACTTC

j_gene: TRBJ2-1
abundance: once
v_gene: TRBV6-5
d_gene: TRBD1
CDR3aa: CASSPTRRGPGSVF
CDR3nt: TGTGCCAGCAGTCCAACTCGTAGGGGGCCGGGTTCGGTCTTC

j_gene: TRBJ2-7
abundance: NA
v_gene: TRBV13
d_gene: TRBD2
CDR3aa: CASSPSGLSDEQYF
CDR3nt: TGTGCCAGCAGCCCTAGCGGCCTTTCGGACGAGCAGTACTTC

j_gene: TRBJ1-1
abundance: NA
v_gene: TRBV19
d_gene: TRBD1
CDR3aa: CASSRSRDREAFF
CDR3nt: TGTGCCAGTAGTAGGTCCCGGGACAGGGAAGCTTTCTTT

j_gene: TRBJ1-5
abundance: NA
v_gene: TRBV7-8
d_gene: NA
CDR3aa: CASSPGNQPQHF
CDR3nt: TGTGCCAGCAGCCCCGGGAATCAGCCCCAGCATTTT

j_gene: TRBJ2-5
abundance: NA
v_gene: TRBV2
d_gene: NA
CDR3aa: CASSETAYQETQYF
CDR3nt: TGTGCCAGCAGCGAGACAGCGTACCAAGAGACCCAGTACTTC

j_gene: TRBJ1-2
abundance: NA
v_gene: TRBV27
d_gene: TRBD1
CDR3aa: CASSLDRGDGYTF
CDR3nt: TGTGCCAGCAGCCTCGACAGGGGGGATGGCTACACCTTC

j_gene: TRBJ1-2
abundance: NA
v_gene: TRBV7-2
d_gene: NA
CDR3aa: CASSLVVEANYGYTF
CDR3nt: TGTGCCAGCAGCTTAGTTGTTGAGGCTAACTATGGCTACACCTTC

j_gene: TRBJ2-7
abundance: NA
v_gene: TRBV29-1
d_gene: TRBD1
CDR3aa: CSVAQGVPYEQYF
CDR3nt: TGCAGCGTTGCACAGGGGGTTCCCTACGAGCAGTACTTC

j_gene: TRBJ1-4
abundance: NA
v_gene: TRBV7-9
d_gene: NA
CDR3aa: CASSLGDRTVEKLFF
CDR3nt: TGTGCCAGCAGCTTAGGCGACAGAACAGTTGAAAAACTGTTTTTT

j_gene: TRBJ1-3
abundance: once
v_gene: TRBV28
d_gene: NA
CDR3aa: CASSLQVSSGNTIYF
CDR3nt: TGTGCCAGCAGTTTACAGGTCTCCTCTGGAAACACCATATATTTT

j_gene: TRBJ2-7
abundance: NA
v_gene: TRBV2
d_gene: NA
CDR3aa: CASSESSYEQYF
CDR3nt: TGTGCCAGCAGTGAAAGTAGCTACGAGCAGTACTTC

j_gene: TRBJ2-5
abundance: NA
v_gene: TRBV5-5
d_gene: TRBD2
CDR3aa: CASSLDVWLAGFQETQYF
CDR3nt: TGTGCCAGCAGCTTGGACGTGTGGCTAGCGGGATTCCAAGAGACCCAGTACTTC

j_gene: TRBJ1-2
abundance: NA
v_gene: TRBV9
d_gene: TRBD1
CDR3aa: CASSQSLDRANYGYTF
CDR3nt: TGTGCCAGCAGCCAGTCCCTGGACAGGGCCAACTATGGCTACACCTTC

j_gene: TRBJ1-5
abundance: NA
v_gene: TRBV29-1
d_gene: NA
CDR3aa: CSVDTGRNQPQHF
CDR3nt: TGCAGCGTTGACACAGGGCGGAATCAGCCCCAGCATTTT

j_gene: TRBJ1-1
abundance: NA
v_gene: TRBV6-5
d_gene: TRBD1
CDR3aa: CASRMDRAGSGAFF
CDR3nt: TGTGCCAGCAGGATGGACAGGGCAGGGTCGGGAGCTTTCTTT

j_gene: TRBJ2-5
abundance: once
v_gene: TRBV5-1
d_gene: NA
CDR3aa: CASSDRQLGETQYF
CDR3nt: TGCGCCAGCAGCGACCGACAGCTTGGTGAGACCCAGTACTTC

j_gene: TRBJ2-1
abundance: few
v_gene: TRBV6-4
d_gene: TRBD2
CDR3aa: CAKLERGNRNEQFF
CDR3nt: TGTGCCAAGCTTGAGCGGGGGAATCGGAATGAGCAGTTCTTC

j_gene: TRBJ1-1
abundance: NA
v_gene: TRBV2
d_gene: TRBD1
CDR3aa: CASSTPQGSTEAFF
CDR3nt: TGTGCCAGCAGTACTCCACAGGGGAGCACTGAAGCTTTCTTT